The 28 T cell receptor beta chains below come from one sample, sequenced in a study of blood T cell repertoires in COVID-19. TCRdb's copy holds only in-frame clones and misses some; the assay was immunoSEQ multiplex PCR. Here the sample spans under 300,000 clones, 87% being singletons. Sequencing used peripheral blood. The source of these receptors is a man aged 55-75 years who had recovered from COVID-19.

This chain uses TRBV24-1 with TRBJ2-2, with a weak D call TRBD1 (5 bases). The CDR3 totals 14 residues. Trimming cost V 5 bases and J 6 bases, with 12 bases left between them. Germline values: CDR1 KGHDR, CDR2 SFDVKD. CDR3 residues: CATSGQGVAGELFF. Here the CDR3 DNA reads TGTGCCACCAGTGGTCAAGGGGTGGCCGGGGAGCTGTTTTTT.

The rearrangement links TRBV5-5 to TRBJ2-1, with D possibly being TRBD2 (6 bases). V was trimmed by 2 bases and J by 4 bases, leaving 22 bases between them. The CDR3 extends over 18 amino acids. CDR1 and CDR2 from the germline V gene are SGHKS and YYEKEE (reference sequence). The CDR3 nucleotides read TGTGCCAGCAGCTTTCGGTTATCGTTCGGGGGTTCATACAATGAGCAGTTCTTC. It translates to CASSFRLSFGGSYNEQFF.

The gene calls are TRBV11-2 and TRBJ2-7; TRBD2 matches at 7 bases. Germline loops: CDR1 SGHAT, CDR2 FQNNGV. The CDR3 is made up of 17 amino acids. V shed 5 bases and J 0 bases; nucleotides not matched to a gene: 13. Here the CDR3 DNA reads TGTGCCAGCAGCCCCCGGTCAGGGAGGGGAGTCTCCTACGAGCAGTACTTC. Translation gives CASSPRSGRGVSYEQYF. The whole variable domain, remainder taken from reference TRBV11-2 and TRBJ2-7, is EAGVAQSPRYKIIEKRQSVAFWCNPISGHATLYWYQQILGQGPKLLIQFQNNGVVDDSQLPKDRFSAERLKGVDSTLKIQPAKLEDSAVYLCASSPRSGRGVSYEQYFGPGTRLTVT.

CDR3 nucleotide sequence: TGCGCCAGCAGCTTGGGGACAGGGGGCGTTTCCTACGAGCAGTACTTC. Amino acid sequence: CASSLGTGGVSYEQYF. V is TRBV5-1 and J is TRBJ2-7, with TRBD1 matching over 11 bases. CDR3 size: 16 residues. V lost 0 bases, J lost 1 base, and 3 bases stayed unmatched. Germline V gene sequence: CDR1 SGHRS, CDR2 YFSETQ.

The chain links TRBV19 to TRBJ1-6; D not certain. The CDR3 consists of 14 residues. Trimming took 5 bases from V and 7 from J, leaving 12 bases between them. Germline CDR1 reads LNHDA; CDR2 reads SQIVND (reference sequence). The CDR3, as DNA: TGTGCCAGTAGTCCGCAATCCGGGAATTCACCCCTCCACTTT. Translating gives CASSPQSGNSPLHF.

The chain employs TRBV27 and TRBJ2-2; no definite D call. The CDR3 has 14 amino acids. Germline V gene data show CDR1 as MNHEY and CDR2 as SMNVEV (reference sequence). Trimming shortened V by 0 bases and J by 8 bases, and 10 bases separated the two germline ends. The CDR3 nucleotides read TGTGCCAGCAGTTTATCGCCGGGTTCAGGGGAGCTGTTTTTT. It codes for CASSLSPGSGELFF.

The chain employs TRBV4-1 and TRBJ1-1; 9 bases agree with TRBD1. The V segment lost 4 bases and the J segment 4 bases; nucleotides outside the gene matches: 4. The CDR3 has 14 amino acids. Per the germline V gene, CDR1 is MGHRA and CDR2 is YSYEKL. The CDR3 sequence is CASSRSTGGTEAFF. CDR3 sequence (DNA): TGCGCCAGCAGCCGCTCGACAGGGGGCACTGAAGCTTTCTTT.

The V gene is TRBV25-1, the J gene TRBJ2-7; 9 bases agree with TRBD2. Germline CDR1 is MGHDK and CDR2 is SYGVNS. The V segment lost 6 bases and the J segment 4 bases; nucleotides outside the gene matches: 4. The CDR3 spans 13 residues. CDR3 DNA: TGTGCCAGCAGCCAGCGGGGGGCGTACGAGCAGTACTTC. Translated: CASSQRGAYEQYF.

The gene calls are TRBV11-2 and TRBJ1-1, with D perhaps TRBD1 (5 bases). CDR1 is SGHAT, CDR2 FQNNGV, per germline. Trimming took 2 bases from V and 3 from J, leaving 13 bases between them. The CDR3 length is 15 residues. The CDR3 loop reads CASSLSSGRDTEAFF. The CDR3 DNA reads as TGTGCCAGCAGCTTAAGCTCAGGGAGGGACACTGAAGCTTTCTTT.

The chain employs TRBV11-2 and TRBJ2-1; D ambiguous. This CDR3 has 13 amino acids. V was clipped by 0 bases and J by 9 bases, with 9 bases between them. In germline, CDR1 is SGHAT, CDR2 FQNNGV. CDR3 sequence: CASSLDLGVEQFF. In DNA form, the CDR3 reads TGTGCCAGCAGCTTAGATCTAGGAGTTGAGCAGTTCTTC.

The rearrangement joins TRBV27 to TRBJ2-3; the D is unclear. The CDR3 is made up of 14 amino acids. Germline lookup yields CDR1 MNHEY and CDR2 SMNVEV (reference sequence). V gave up 3 bases and J gave up 3 bases, with 10 bases separating them. CDR3 coding DNA: TGTGCCAGCAGTTTTCGATACGAGACAGATACGCAGTATTTT. Its protein is CASSFRYETDTQYF.

V usage is TRBV20-1 and J usage is TRBJ1-2; D remains unclear. CDR1 and CDR2 (germline): DFQATT, SNEGSKA (reference sequence). This CDR3 is 12 amino acids long. Trimming shortened V by 3 bases and J by 3 bases, and 8 bases separated the two germline ends. CDR3: CSASERDYGYTF. CDR3 nucleotides: TGCAGTGCTAGTGAGAGGGACTATGGCTACACCTTC.

V is TRBV10-3 and J is TRBJ2-3; D is undetermined. The CDR3 consists of 15 residues. The V and J ends lost 1 base and 6 bases respectively, with 14 bases between them. In germline, CDR1 is ENHRY, CDR2 SYGVKD. The CDR3 coding sequence is TGTGCCATCAGTGAGTTCTCCGCCCGAGTTGATACGCAGTATTTT. Translated, it gives CAISEFSARVDTQYF.

The chain joins TRBV12-3 or TRBV12-4 to TRBJ1-1; 9 bases fit TRBD1. There are 13 residues in the CDR3. V lost 8 bases, J lost 1 base, and 2 bases stayed unmatched. The CDR3 DNA sequence: TGTGCCAGCCGGGACAGGGAGAACACTGAAGCTTTCTTT. This codes for CASRDRENTEAFF.

This clone was observed a few times. This rearrangement joins TRBV10-3 to TRBJ1-2; the match to TRBD1 covers 7 bases. The CDR3 is 14 amino acids. With V trimmed by 6 bases and J by 4 bases, 8 bases remained unmatched. Germline values: CDR1 ENHRY, CDR2 SYGVKD. CDR3 in DNA: TGTGCCATCAGGGAGGGGACAGTTATCTATGGCTACACCTTC. It codes for CAIREGTVIYGYTF.

The CDR3 region has the DNA TGTGCCAGTAGCCCCGGACAGGGCCTACGTGAAAAACTGTTTTTT. This sequence encodes CASSPGQGLREKLFF. The chain couples TRBV19 to TRBJ1-4, with 8 bases aligning to TRBD1. The CDR3 runs to 15 residues. V lost 6 bases to trimming and J lost 7 bases; unmatched junction nucleotides: 10. CDR1 is LNHDA, CDR2 SQIVND, per germline (reference sequence).

The V call is TRBV6-5, the J call TRBJ2-7; 8 positions agree with TRBD1. Unmatched junction bases numbered 2, after V lost 7 bases and J lost 0 bases. Per germline, CDR1 MNHEY and CDR2 SVGAGI. The CDR3 has 13 residues. The CDR3 DNA is TGTGCCAGCACAGGGGGCGCCTCCTACGAGCAGTACTTC. Its protein is CASTGGASYEQYF.

This clone was detected a few times. The chain carries TRBV4-1 and TRBJ2-7; the D gene is possibly TRBD1 (6 bases). The CDR3 extends over 15 amino acids. Germline loops: CDR1 MGHRA, CDR2 YSYEKL. Deletions cut 4 bases from V and 2 bases from J, with 15 bases between. Here the CDR3 reads CASSPSLTGAYEQYF. CDR3 DNA: TGCGCCAGCAGCCCCTCTTTGACAGGAGCCTACGAGCAGTACTTC.

This rearrangement joins TRBV11-2 to TRBJ2-3; the match to TRBD1 covers 7 bases. V shed 5 bases and J 0 bases; nucleotides not matched to a gene: 5. CDR3 length: 15 residues. CDR1 SGHAT and CDR2 FQNNGV come from the germline V gene. The CDR3 DNA is TGTGCCAGCAGCCGCTGGGACAGCAGCACAGATACGCAGTATTTT. Protein product: CASSRWDSSTDTQYF.

This rearrangement joins TRBV10-3 to TRBJ2-1, with D perhaps matching TRBD2 (6 bases). CDR1 ENHRY and CDR2 SYGVKD come from the germline V gene. V lost 8 bases and J 0 bases, leaving 14 bases between the germline ends. The CDR3 loop spans 15 amino acids. The CDR3 DNA is TGTGCCATCCTCAGTCGGCGGGACTCCTACAATGAGCAGTTCTTC. Protein product: CAILSRRDSYNEQFF.

V is TRBV28 and J is TRBJ1-2; possible D gene TRBD1, 6 bases. The length of the CDR3 is 14 residues. V gave up 3 bases and J gave up 4 bases, with 12 bases separating them. CDR1 MDHEN and CDR2 SYDVKM come from the germline V gene. CDR3 DNA: TGTGCCAGCAGTTTTAATAGGGACACCTATGGCTACACCTTC. Amino acids: CASSFNRDTYGYTF.

This chain uses TRBV28 with TRBJ1-3; tentative D call: TRBD1 (6 bases). V was pared by 6 bases and J by 3 bases, with 12 bases between. The CDR3 consists of 14 residues. Germline-derived CDR1 and CDR2 are MDHEN and SYDVKM. This chain's CDR3 is CASRGRGNGNTIYF. The DNA for the CDR3 is TGTGCCAGCAGGGGAAGGGGGAATGGAAACACCATATATTTT.

J is TRBJ2-6 and V is TRBV5-1; 9 positions match TRBD1. The CDR3 spans 20 residues. Germline V gene lookup returns CDR1 SGHRS and CDR2 YFSETQ. The junction had 18 bases not matched to a gene; V was cut back by 4 bases and J by 4 bases. DNA for the CDR3: TGCGCCAGCAGCGTAACCGGGACAGGGCTGTTTTCCGCCGGGGCCAACGTCCTGACTTTC. Its translation is CASSVTGTGLFSAGANVLTF.

The V and J genes are TRBV5-8 and TRBJ1-4; 8 nucleotides align to TRBD1. Germline V gives CDR1 SGHTS, CDR2 YDEGEE. V dropped 3 bases and J dropped 8; count of bases not matched to a gene: 9. The CDR3 loop spans 15 amino acids. The CDR3 spells CASSSGQDWNEKLFF. The CDR3 DNA sequence: TGTGCCAGCAGCTCGGGACAGGACTGGAACGAAAAACTGTTTTTT.

This chain links TRBV27 with TRBJ1-2; D unresolved. In germline, CDR1 is MNHEY, CDR2 SMNVEV (reference sequence). This CDR3 is built from 15 residues. Trimming removed 0 bases from V and 4 bases from J, with 12 bases in between. As DNA, the CDR3 is TGTGCCAGCAGTTTATCTCTGGGAGTCGGCTATGGCTACACCTTC. It codes for CASSLSLGVGYGYTF.

The genes are TRBV10-3 and TRBJ1-2; no clear D. The CDR3 consists of 11 residues. The V end was cut by 2 bases, the J end by 10 bases, with 8 bases between. The V gene's germline CDR1 is ENHRY and CDR2 SYGVKD. The chain's CDR3 is CAISEARYYTF. CDR3 coding DNA: TGTGCCATCAGTGAGGCGAGGTACTACACCTTC.

The J gene is TRBJ2-5, the V gene TRBV27; tentative D call: TRBD2 (7 bases). This CDR3 is built from 13 residues. The V and J ends lost 4 bases and 4 bases respectively, with 10 bases between them. Germline loops: CDR1 MNHEY, CDR2 SMNVEV (reference sequence). DNA for the CDR3: TGTGCCAGCAGTTCGAGGGGGGGAGAGACCCAGTACTTC. Translation: CASSSRGGETQYF.

As regards this clone: In the same sample, other DNA sequences code for this CDR3. The chain uses TRBV2 and TRBJ1-6; D is unclear. V was trimmed by 3 bases and J by 7 bases, leaving 10 bases between them. This CDR3 is 14 amino acids long. Germline values: CDR1 SNHLY, CDR2 FYNNEI. The CDR3 bases are TGTGCCAGCAGTGAGGCACGGGTCAATTCACCCCTCCACTTT. Encoded protein: CASSEARVNSPLHF.